A selection of T cell receptor beta chains follows, all from one sample in a study of cytomegalovirus exposure and HLA in healthy donors. TCRdb's copy holds only in-frame clones and misses some; the assay was immunoSEQ multiplex PCR. The repertoire includes about 140,000 clones, roughly 80% of them detected once, and around 1.5% sits in the top ten. The sequencing sample was made of PBMCs. The receptors stem from a female donor in good health and CMV-seronegative. Both conserved end residues are part of each CDR3. The D gene is left open where the match is weak. Clone size, where shown, is once, few, many, or a class for clones that have expanded.

d_call: -
j_call: TRBJ2-7
clone_size: -
v_call: TRBV10-1
cdr3_nt: TGCGCCAGCAGTGATTTACAGAGCGAGCAGTACTTC
cdr3_aa: CASSDLQSEQYF

d_call: -
j_call: TRBJ1-5
clone_size: -
v_call: TRBV9
cdr3_nt: TGTGCCAGCAGCGTAGTCCCGGGAGAAGAGCCCCAGCATTTT
cdr3_aa: CASSVVPGEEPQHF

d_call: TRBD1
j_call: TRBJ1-1
clone_size: -
v_call: TRBV7-6
cdr3_nt: TGTGCCAGCAGCACCAGACAGGGTTTAACTGAAGCTTTCTTT
cdr3_aa: CASSTRQGLTEAFF

d_call: TRBD1
j_call: TRBJ1-1
clone_size: -
v_call: TRBV29-1
cdr3_nt: TGCAGCGTTGTGGGGACAGGGAAATTGAACACTGAAGCTTTCTTT
cdr3_aa: CSVVGTGKLNTEAFF

d_call: -
j_call: TRBJ1-1
clone_size: few
v_call: TRBV15
cdr3_nt: TGTGCCACCAGCAGAGAACCGGGGTGGAACACTGAAGCTTTCTTT
cdr3_aa: CATSREPGWNTEAFF

d_call: TRBD1
j_call: TRBJ2-7
clone_size: -
v_call: TRBV6-5
cdr3_nt: TGTGCCAGCAGTGCCGGGACAGGGGATTCCTACGAGCAGTACTTC
cdr3_aa: CASSAGTGDSYEQYF

d_call: -
j_call: TRBJ2-3
clone_size: -
v_call: TRBV6-1
cdr3_nt: TGTGCCACCGGGACGCCCGGAGGGACAGATACGCAGTATTTT
cdr3_aa: CATGTPGGTDTQYF

d_call: TRBD2
j_call: TRBJ2-1
clone_size: -
v_call: TRBV27
cdr3_nt: TGTGCCAGCAGTTTAGGCGGGAGGGACTACAATGAGCAGTTCTTC
cdr3_aa: CASSLGGRDYNEQFF

d_call: TRBD1
j_call: TRBJ1-2
clone_size: few
v_call: TRBV18
cdr3_nt: TGTGCCAGCTCAAATGCGCAGGGGGCTGGAGAAGACTATGGCTACACCTTC
cdr3_aa: CASSNAQGAGEDYGYTF

d_call: TRBD2
j_call: TRBJ2-1
clone_size: -
v_call: TRBV28
cdr3_nt: TGTGCCAGCAGTTTTTCAAGCGGGAGTTACAATGAGCAGTTCTTC
cdr3_aa: CASSFSSGSYNEQFF

d_call: -
j_call: TRBJ1-1
clone_size: -
v_call: TRBV7-8
cdr3_nt: TGTGCCAGCAGCTTAGAGCCGGGCACTGAAGCTTTCTTT
cdr3_aa: CASSLEPGTEAFF

d_call: TRBD2
j_call: TRBJ2-7
clone_size: -
v_call: TRBV7-8
cdr3_nt: TGTGCCAGCAGCTTAGACGCTAGCGGGAGGGGCTACGAGCAGTACTTC
cdr3_aa: CASSLDASGRGYEQYF

d_call: -
j_call: TRBJ2-7
clone_size: -
v_call: TRBV13
cdr3_nt: TGTGCCAGCAGCTTAGGGGGGGCCCGCCTCTACGAGCAGTACTTC
cdr3_aa: CASSLGGARLYEQYF

d_call: -
j_call: TRBJ2-5
clone_size: -
v_call: TRBV14
cdr3_nt: TGTGCCAGCAGCCAAGGTCTAGCCCAAGAGACCCAGTACTTC
cdr3_aa: CASSQGLAQETQYF

d_call: -
j_call: TRBJ2-3
clone_size: -
v_call: TRBV11-1
cdr3_nt: TGTGCCAGCAGCCCCCAGTATAATACGCAGTATTTT
cdr3_aa: CASSPQYNTQYF

d_call: -
j_call: TRBJ1-5
clone_size: -
v_call: TRBV7-9
cdr3_nt: TGTGCCAGCAGCAACAGGGTCGAGGGCAATCAGCCCCAGCATTTT
cdr3_aa: CASSNRVEGNQPQHF

d_call: -
j_call: TRBJ1-1
clone_size: -
v_call: TRBV9
cdr3_nt: TGTGCCAGCAGCGCAAACGGGATTAGCACTGAAGCTTTCTTT
cdr3_aa: CASSANGISTEAFF

d_call: TRBD1
j_call: TRBJ1-2
clone_size: few
v_call: TRBV28
cdr3_nt: TGTGCCAGCAGTCCGGGACAGGGACGATGGTATGGCTACACCTTC
cdr3_aa: CASSPGQGRWYGYTF

d_call: TRBD1
j_call: TRBJ1-5
clone_size: -
v_call: TRBV19
cdr3_nt: TGTGCCAGTAGCGTGGACAGGGTGGATCAGCCCCAGCATTTT
cdr3_aa: CASSVDRVDQPQHF

d_call: -
j_call: TRBJ2-1
clone_size: -
v_call: TRBV9
cdr3_nt: TGTGCCAGCAGCGTAAGTAGCTCCTACAATGAGCAGTTCTTC
cdr3_aa: CASSVSSSYNEQFF

d_call: TRBD2
j_call: TRBJ2-1
clone_size: -
v_call: TRBV7-3
cdr3_nt: TGTGCCAGCAGCCGCCCGGGACTAGCGGGGAGCAATGAGCAGTTCTTC
cdr3_aa: CASSRPGLAGSNEQFF

d_call: -
j_call: TRBJ1-2
clone_size: -
v_call: TRBV11-1
cdr3_nt: TGTGCCAGCAGCCCGGGGACACCGACTAACTATGGCTACACCTTC
cdr3_aa: CASSPGTPTNYGYTF